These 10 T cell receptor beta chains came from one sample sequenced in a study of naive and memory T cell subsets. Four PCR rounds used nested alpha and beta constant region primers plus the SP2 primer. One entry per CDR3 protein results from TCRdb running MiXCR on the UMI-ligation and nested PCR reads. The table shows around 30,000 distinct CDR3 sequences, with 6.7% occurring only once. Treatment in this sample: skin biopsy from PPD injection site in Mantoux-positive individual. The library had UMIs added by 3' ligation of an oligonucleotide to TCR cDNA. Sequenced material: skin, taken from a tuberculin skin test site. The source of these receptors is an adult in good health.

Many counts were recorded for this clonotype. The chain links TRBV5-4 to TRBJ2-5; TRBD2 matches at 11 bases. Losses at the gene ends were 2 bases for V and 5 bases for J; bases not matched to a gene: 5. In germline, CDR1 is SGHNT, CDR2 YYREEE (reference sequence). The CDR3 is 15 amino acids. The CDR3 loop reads CASSFSGGAWETQYF. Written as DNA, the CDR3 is TGTGCCAGCAGCTTTAGCGGGGGGGCCTGGGAGACCCAGTACTTC.

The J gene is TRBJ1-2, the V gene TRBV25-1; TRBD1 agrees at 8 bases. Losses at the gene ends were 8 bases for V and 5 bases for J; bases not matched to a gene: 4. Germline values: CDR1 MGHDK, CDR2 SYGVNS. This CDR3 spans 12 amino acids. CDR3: CASGQGVYGYTF. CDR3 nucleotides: TGTGCCAGCGGACAGGGAGTATATGGCTACACCTTC.

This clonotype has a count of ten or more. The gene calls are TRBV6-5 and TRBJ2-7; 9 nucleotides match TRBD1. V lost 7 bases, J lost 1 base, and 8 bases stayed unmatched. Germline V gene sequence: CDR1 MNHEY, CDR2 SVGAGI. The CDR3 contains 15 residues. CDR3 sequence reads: CASIQLGQGSYEQYF. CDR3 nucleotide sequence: TGTGCCAGCATCCAGCTGGGACAGGGATCCTACGAGCAGTACTTC.

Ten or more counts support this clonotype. Here the CDR3 DNA reads TGTGCCAGCAGCCAACGGGTCGGATGGGACACCATATATTTT. Protein: CASSQRVGWDTIYF. V usage is TRBV14 and J usage is TRBJ1-3; D gene unclear. Germline V lookup: CDR1 SGHDN, CDR2 FVKESK. The CDR3 consists of 14 residues. The V and J ends lost 2 bases and 8 bases respectively, with 13 bases between them. The variable domain in full, with the rest retrieved from reference TRBV14 and TRBJ1-3, is EAGVTQFPSHSVIEKGQTVTLRCDPISGHDNLYWYRRVMGKEIKFLLHFVKESKQDESGMPNNRFLAERTGGTYSTLKVQPAELEDSGVYFCASSQRVGWDTIYFGEGSWLTVV.

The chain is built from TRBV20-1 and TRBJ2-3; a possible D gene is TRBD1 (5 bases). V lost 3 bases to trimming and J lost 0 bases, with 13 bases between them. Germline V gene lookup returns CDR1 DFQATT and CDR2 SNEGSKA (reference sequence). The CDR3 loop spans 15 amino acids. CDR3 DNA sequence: TGCAGTGCTAGGGGTTTGACAGTCAGCACAGATACGCAGTATTTT. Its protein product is CSARGLTVSTDTQYF.

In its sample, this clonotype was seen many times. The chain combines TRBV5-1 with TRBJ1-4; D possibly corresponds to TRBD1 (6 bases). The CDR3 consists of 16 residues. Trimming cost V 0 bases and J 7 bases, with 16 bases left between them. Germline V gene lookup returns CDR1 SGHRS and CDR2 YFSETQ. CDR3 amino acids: CASSLAGGQRIEKLFF. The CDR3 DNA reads TGCGCCAGCAGCTTGGCCGGGGGGCAGAGGATTGAAAAACTGTTTTTT.

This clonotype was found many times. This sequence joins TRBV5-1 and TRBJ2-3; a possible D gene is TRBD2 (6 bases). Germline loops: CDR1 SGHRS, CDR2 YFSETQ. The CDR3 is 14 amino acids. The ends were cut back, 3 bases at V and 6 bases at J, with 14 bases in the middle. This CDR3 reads CASSWRDGTDTQYF. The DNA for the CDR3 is TGCGCCAGCAGCTGGAGGGACGGGACTGATACGCAGTATTTT.

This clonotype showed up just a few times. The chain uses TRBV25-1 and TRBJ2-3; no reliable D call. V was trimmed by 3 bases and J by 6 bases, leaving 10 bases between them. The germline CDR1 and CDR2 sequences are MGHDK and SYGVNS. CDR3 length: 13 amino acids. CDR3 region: CASSDPAADTQYF. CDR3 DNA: TGTGCCAGCAGTGACCCCGCCGCGGATACGCAGTATTTT.

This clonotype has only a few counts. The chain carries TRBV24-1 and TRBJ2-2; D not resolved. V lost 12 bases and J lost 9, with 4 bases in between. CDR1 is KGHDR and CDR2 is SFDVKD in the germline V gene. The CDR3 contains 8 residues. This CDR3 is CAPRELFF. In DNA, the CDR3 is TGTGCCCCGAGGGAGCTGTTTTTT.

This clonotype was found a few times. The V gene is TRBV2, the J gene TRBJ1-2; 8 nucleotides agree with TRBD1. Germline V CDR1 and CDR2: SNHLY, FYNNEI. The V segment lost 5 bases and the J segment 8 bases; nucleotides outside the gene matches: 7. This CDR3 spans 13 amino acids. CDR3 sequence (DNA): TGTGCCAGCAGTCGGACAGGGACATGGGGCTACACCTTC. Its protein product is CASSRTGTWGYTF.